Following are 26 T cell receptor beta chains from one sample sequenced in a study of blood T cell repertoires in COVID-19. The table came from immunoSEQ multiplex PCR; TCRdb's copy has only in-frame clones and leaves some out. The sample carries some 130,000 clones, roughly 86% recorded once. Input material: peripheral blood. The receptors originated from a woman in her 70s with COVID-19, enrolled during active disease.

The chain couples TRBV6-5 to TRBJ2-7; 7 bases line up with TRBD2. CDR1 MNHEY and CDR2 SVGAGI come from the germline V gene. After removal of 6 bases from V and 3 bases from J, the junction contained 8 bases not matched to a gene. CDR3 length: 14 residues. Here the CDR3 DNA reads TGTGCCAGCAGCCAACTAGCGCGGGTCTACGAGCAGTACTTC. Its translation is CASSQLARVYEQYF.

The V call is TRBV20-1, the J call TRBJ2-3; 9 bases align to TRBD1. Germline lookup yields CDR1 DFQATT and CDR2 SNEGSKA (reference sequence). The CDR3 is 17 amino acids. The J segment lost 2 bases and the V segment lost 3 bases, leaving 12 bases of the junction unmatched. Here the CDR3 reads CSASRQGQGAFTDTQYF. The CDR3 nucleotides read TGCAGTGCTAGTCGACAGGGACAGGGCGCTTTCACAGATACGCAGTATTTT.

The chain is built from TRBV9 and TRBJ2-7; 13 nucleotides agree with TRBD2. J was trimmed by 4 bases and V by 4 bases; bases with no gene match: 5. Germline CDR1 is SGDLS and CDR2 is YYNGEE. The CDR3 runs to 15 residues. The CDR3 spells CASSPRTSGGYEQYF. CDR3 DNA sequence: TGTGCCAGCAGCCCACGGACTAGCGGGGGTTACGAGCAGTACTTC.

The chain is built from TRBV5-1 and TRBJ1-1; no reliable D call. The germline V and J ends were trimmed by 0 bases and 12 bases, with 12 bases remaining between them. Germline V gene data show CDR1 as SGHRS and CDR2 as YFSETQ. The CDR3 totals 12 residues. CDR3 amino acids: CASSLVQGETFF. The CDR3 bases are TGCGCCAGCAGCTTGGTACAAGGAGAAACTTTCTTT.

The chain has TRBV6-5 and TRBJ2-1; 7 bases line up with TRBD1. In germline, CDR1 is MNHEY, CDR2 SVGAGI. CDR3 length: 13 residues. V dropped 6 bases and J dropped 7; count of bases not matched to a gene: 6. The CDR3 DNA reads TGTGCCAGCAGCCTCTCAGGGGGTAATGAGCAGTTCTTC. Amino acids: CASSLSGGNEQFF.

The chain combines TRBV2 with TRBJ1-4; 10 positions match TRBD1. Germline CDR1 reads SNHLY; CDR2 reads FYNNEI. The V segment lost 8 bases and the J segment 7 bases; nucleotides outside the gene matches: 4. The length of the CDR3 is 13 residues. CDR3 sequence: CASGRDRGEKLFF. CDR3 nucleotide sequence: TGTGCCAGCGGCCGGGACAGGGGTGAAAAACTGTTTTTT.

The V and J genes are TRBV6-6 and TRBJ2-7, with 8 bases fitting TRBD1. V trimming: 5 bases; J trimming: 3 bases; junction bases outside the gene matches: 9. Germline V lookup: CDR1 MNHNY, CDR2 SVGAGI (reference sequence). This CDR3 has 15 amino acids. CDR3 sequence reads: CASSIRGRGYYEQYF. CDR3 coding DNA: TGTGCCAGCAGTATCAGGGGGCGCGGGTACTACGAGCAGTACTTC.

CDR3: CASSETAYSGNTIYF. The CDR3 region has the DNA TGTGCCAGCAGCGAAACAGCTTACTCTGGAAACACCATATATTTT. V usage is TRBV3-1 (or the pseudogene TRBV3-2) and J usage is TRBJ1-3; D gene unclear. Per the germline V gene, CDR1 is LGHDT and CDR2 is YNNKEL (reference sequence). The V end lost 5 bases, the J end lost 0 bases, and 11 bases lay between the germline ends. The CDR3 spans 15 residues.

The rearrangement links TRBV5-6 to TRBJ2-3; 9 bases align to TRBD2. The germline V gene encodes CDR1 SGHDT and CDR2 YYEEEE. The CDR3 has 15 amino acids. Losses at the gene ends were 1 base for V and 4 bases for J; bases not matched to a gene: 4. CDR3 in amino acids: CASSLWRGGPDTQYF. As DNA, the CDR3 is TGTGCCAGCAGCTTGTGGCGGGGGGGCCCAGATACGCAGTATTTT.

This chain joins TRBV5-1 and TRBJ1-1, with D possibly matching TRBD1 (5 bases). Germline V gene data show CDR1 as SGHRS and CDR2 as YFSETQ. With 0 bases removed from V and 8 bases from J, the gap between germline ends came to 14 bases. The CDR3 spans 14 residues. The CDR3 DNA follows: TGCGCCAGCAGCTTGGAGGGTTCGGGGGGAGAAGCTTTCTTT. Encoded protein: CASSLEGSGGEAFF.

V is TRBV10-3 and J is TRBJ1-3; D remains ambiguous. The germline V and J ends were trimmed by 6 bases and 0 bases, with 3 bases remaining between them. CDR1 ENHRY and CDR2 SYGVKD come from the germline V gene. CDR3 length: 12 amino acids. The CDR3 is CAISSSGNTIYF. The CDR3 DNA is TGTGCCATCAGCAGCTCTGGAAACACCATATATTTT.

This clone was recorded once. The chain links TRBV2 to TRBJ1-3; tentative D call: TRBD1 (6 bases). CDR3 length: 15 amino acids. Trimming took off 4 bases at V and 4 bases at J, with 14 bases between the two ends. The germline gives CDR1 SNHLY, CDR2 FYNNEI. CDR3 sequence reads: CASSVSRGSGNTIYF. The CDR3 DNA follows: TGTGCCAGCAGTGTTTCCAGGGGATCCGGAAACACCATATATTTT.

This clone was seen at least ten times. The chain has TRBV7-7 and TRBJ2-1, with 10 bases lining up with TRBD1. Unmatched junction bases numbered 2, after V lost 5 bases and J lost 1 base. From germline, CDR1 is SSHAT and CDR2 FNYEAQ (reference sequence). CDR3 length: 15 residues. This chain's CDR3 is CASSAGQGSYNEQFF. The DNA of the CDR3 is TGTGCCAGCAGCGCGGGACAGGGGTCCTACAATGAGCAGTTCTTC.

This clone was detected once. The rearrangement links TRBV3-1 (or the pseudogene TRBV3-2) to TRBJ2-1; 9 bases agree with TRBD1. CDR3 length equals 16 residues. Germline lookup yields CDR1 LGHDT and CDR2 YNNKEL (reference sequence). J was trimmed by 2 bases and V by 4 bases; bases with no gene match: 6. The CDR3 reads CASSPAGTGPYNEQFF. In nucleotides, the CDR3 is TGTGCCAGCAGCCCGGCCGGGACAGGGCCCTACAATGAGCAGTTCTTC.

The V gene is TRBV30, the J gene TRBJ1-4, with D maybe TRBD1 (5 bases). This CDR3 is 14 amino acids long. The germline V and J ends were trimmed by 2 bases and 7 bases, with 14 bases remaining between them. CDR1 and CDR2 (germline): GTSNPN, SVGIG (reference sequence). In DNA form, the CDR3 reads TGTGCCTGGAGTCGTGGGGGAGGTGGTGAAAAACTGTTTTTT. It yields the protein CAWSRGGGGEKLFF.

This chain links TRBV2 with TRBJ1-2, with a weak D call TRBD1 (6 bases). V was clipped by 9 bases and J by 5 bases, with 10 bases between them. This CDR3 has 11 amino acids. The germline gives CDR1 SNHLY, CDR2 FYNNEI. The CDR3 loop reads CASGQSYGYTF. The CDR3 nucleotides read TGTGCCAGTGGACAGAGTTATGGCTACACCTTC.

The chain's CDR3 is CASSLPPTPGQGRVVPSSYNEQFF. Here the CDR3 DNA reads TGCGCCAGCAGCTTACCCCCGACCCCGGGACAGGGTAGAGTCGTTCCCAGCTCCTACAATGAGCAGTTCTTC. V gene TRBV5-1 combines with J gene TRBJ2-1, with 9 bases matching TRBD1. With 2 bases clipped from V and 0 bases from J, the junction kept 27 bases outside the gene matches. Germline V gene lookup returns CDR1 SGHRS and CDR2 YFSETQ. CDR3 length: 24 amino acids.

The chain uses TRBV18 and TRBJ2-4; tentatively, D is TRBD2 (6 bases). V was clipped by 5 bases and J by 0 bases, with 14 bases between them. Germline V CDR1 and CDR2: KGHSH, LQKENI. The length of the CDR3 is 16 residues. CDR3 nucleotide sequence: TGTGCCAGCTCATCAATGGAGGGAGTAGCCAAAAACATTCAGTACTTC. Protein product: CASSSMEGVAKNIQYF.

The rearrangement uses TRBV4-1 and TRBJ1-3; D perhaps matches TRBD1 (5 bases). Germline CDR1 and CDR2: MGHRA and YSYEKL. Trimming pared 0 bases from V and 0 bases from J, leaving 18 bases between. The CDR3 is 19 amino acids. The CDR3 DNA reads TGCGCCAGCAGCCAAGAGGGGCTCACCACAGGCTTCTCTGGAAACACCATATATTTT. This translates into CASSQEGLTTGFSGNTIYF.

This chain uses TRBV6-5 with TRBJ2-1; 13 positions match TRBD2. The CDR3 sequence is 16 residues long. Per germline, CDR1 MNHEY and CDR2 SVGAGI. V lost 4 bases to trimming and J lost 4 bases; unmatched junction nucleotides: 4. CDR3 loop: CASSSRLAGGYNEQFF. The CDR3 DNA reads TGTGCCAGCAGTTCACGACTAGCGGGGGGTTACAATGAGCAGTTCTTC.

The V gene is TRBV7-9, the J gene TRBJ1-6; D is unclear. Per the germline V gene, CDR1 is SEHNR and CDR2 is FQNEAQ (reference sequence). The ends were cut back, 1 base at V and 14 bases at J, with 12 bases in the middle. CDR3 length equals 13 residues. The CDR3 protein is CASSLDRVVTLHF. The DNA for the CDR3 is TGTGCCAGCAGCTTAGACCGGGTGGTGACCCTCCACTTT.

This chain links TRBV11-2 with TRBJ1-3; D not certain. V lost 1 base to trimming and J lost 8 bases, with 9 bases between them. Germline V gene lookup returns CDR1 SGHAT and CDR2 FQNNGV. The CDR3 has 13 residues. CDR3 loop: CASSLGGVDTIYF. The CDR3 DNA reads TGTGCCAGCAGCTTAGGCGGGGTAGACACCATATATTTT.

The V and J genes are TRBV6-5 and TRBJ1-6, with 7 positions matching TRBD1. J gave up 7 bases and V 5 bases, and 5 bases lay outside the gene matches. Germline lookup yields CDR1 MNHEY and CDR2 SVGAGI. CDR3 length: 14 residues. In DNA, the CDR3 is TGTGCCAGCAGTCGGGACAGCCAAAATTCACCCCTCCACTTT. Protein: CASSRDSQNSPLHF.

The V and J genes are TRBV9 and TRBJ2-7, with TRBD1 matching 8 bases. Germline trimming cut 0 bases from V and 3 bases from J; bases unmatched to any gene: 5. Germline V lookup: CDR1 SGDLS, CDR2 YYNGEE. The CDR3 contains 15 residues. CDR3 bases: TGTGCCAGCAGCGTAGCTAGGGACAGGAGCTACGAGCAGTACTTC. Its translation: CASSVARDRSYEQYF.

The rearrangement uses TRBV7-7 and TRBJ2-1; perhaps TRBD1 as D (5 bases). Germline V gene lookup returns CDR1 SSHAT and CDR2 FNYEAQ (reference sequence). V was pared by 1 base and J by 8 bases, with 15 bases between. This CDR3 spans 15 amino acids. The CDR3 spells CASSLGQNWQDEQFF. DNA for the CDR3: TGTGCCAGCAGCTTAGGACAGAACTGGCAAGATGAGCAGTTCTTC.

The V and J genes are TRBV5-1 and TRBJ2-5; 9 nucleotides align to TRBD2. After removal of 2 bases from V and 5 bases from J, the junction contained 13 bases not matched to a gene. The CDR3 extends over 17 amino acids. Germline V CDR1 and CDR2: SGHRS, YFSETQ. This CDR3 is CASSFLSGSGGGETQYF. The CDR3 DNA sequence: TGCGCCAGCAGCTTCCTTTCTGGTAGCGGGGGAGGGGAGACCCAGTACTTC.